These 30 T cell receptor beta chains share one sample of origin, sequenced in a study of blood T cell repertoires in COVID-19. Sequencing was performed with immunoSEQ multiplex PCR; in TCRdb, only in-frame clones are kept and a portion is missing. The sample includes 120,000 or so clones, almost 70% of them seen just once. The material sequenced was peripheral blood. The receptors originated from an older woman with acute or convalescent COVID-19.

This chain connects TRBV7-8 to TRBJ2-5, with 11 bases fitting TRBD1. With 3 bases clipped from V and 5 bases from J, the junction kept 5 bases outside the gene matches. The CDR3 sequence is 15 residues long. Germline lookup yields CDR1 SGHVS and CDR2 FQNEAQ. The CDR3 DNA is TGTGCCAGCAGCTTCCCAGGACAGGGGGCGGAGACCCAGTACTTC. This encodes CASSFPGQGAETQYF. Full variable domain (remainder filled in from reference TRBV7-8 and TRBJ2-5): GAGVSQSPRYKVAKRGQDVALRCDPISGHVSLFWYQQALGQGPEFLTYFQNEAQLDKSGLPSDRFFAERPEGSVSTLKIQRTQQEDSAVYLCASSFPGQGAETQYFGPGTRLLVL.

This clone has only one observation. CDR3 DNA sequence: TGTGCCAGCAGTGGGCAGAGTAACACTGAAGCTTTCTTT. Amino acids: CASSGQSNTEAFF. V gene TRBV27 combines with J gene TRBJ1-1; D gene uncertain. The CDR3 has 13 residues. V was trimmed by 5 bases and J by 2 bases, leaving 9 bases between them. From germline, CDR1 is MNHEY and CDR2 SMNVEV (reference sequence).

This chain uses TRBV5-1 with TRBJ2-2, with D uncertain. CDR3 length equals 18 residues. Trimming stripped 0 bases from V and 3 bases from J, with 18 bases between. Germline-derived CDR1 and CDR2 are SGHRS and YFSETQ. The CDR3 DNA sequence: TGCGCCAGCAGCTTGGTCGGCGGTAGTAAAGTGGACACCGGGGAGCTGTTTTTT. Translated, it gives CASSLVGGSKVDTGELFF. Full variable domain (missing parts from reference TRBV5-1 and TRBJ2-2): KAGVTQTPRYLIKTRGQQVTLSCSPISGHRSVSWYQQTPGQGLQFLFEYFSETQRNKGNFPGRFSGRQFSNSRSEMNVSTLELGDSALYLCASSLVGGSKVDTGELFFGEGSRLTVL.

This clone has only one observation. Just one base apart from a much larger clone, this may be a read error. Other DNA sequences within the sample encode an identical CDR3. The rearrangement uses TRBV4-1 and TRBJ1-1, with D unresolved. Germline V gene sequence: CDR1 MGHRA, CDR2 YSYEKL. Trimming left V 0 bases short and J 1 base short, with 6 bases between. The CDR3 is 14 residues long. The CDR3 nucleotides read TGCGCCAGCAGCCAAGATTCGGGGAACACTGAAGCTTTCTTT. Translating it yields CASSQDSGNTEAFF.

This rearrangement joins TRBV2 to TRBJ1-3; D remains ambiguous. The V end lost 6 bases, the J end lost 0 bases, and 6 bases lay between the germline ends. Germline V CDR1 and CDR2: SNHLY, FYNNEI. This CDR3 has 13 residues. CDR3 loop: CASSRDSGNTIYF. CDR3 sequence (DNA): TGTGCCAGCAGCCGGGACTCTGGAAACACCATATATTTT.

The chain couples TRBV14 to TRBJ2-2; D not resolved. V lost 5 bases and J lost 2, with 6 bases in between. This CDR3 is 13 amino acids long. Germline V gene sequence: CDR1 SGHDN, CDR2 FVKESK. The CDR3 loop is CASSSLNTGELFF. The CDR3 DNA is TGTGCCAGCAGCTCTCTAAACACCGGGGAGCTGTTTTTT.

The chain combines TRBV7-2 with TRBJ2-7; 7 bases match TRBD1. With 5 bases clipped from V and 5 bases from J, the junction kept 12 bases outside the gene matches. Germline CDR1 SGHTA, CDR2 FQGNSA. This CDR3 comprises 15 residues. The CDR3 bases are TGTGCCAGCAGCATGCTTGGGGGACAGACGGACGAGCAGTACTTC. It yields the protein CASSMLGGQTDEQYF.

This rearrangement joins TRBV7-9 to TRBJ2-3; D unclear. Trimming removed 7 bases at V and 1 base at J, with 6 bases between. Per germline, CDR1 SEHNR and CDR2 FQNEAQ (reference sequence). The CDR3 has 12 residues. The CDR3: CASTRGTDTQYF. The DNA of the CDR3 is TGTGCCAGCACCCGGGGCACAGATACGCAGTATTTT. Combining the CDR3 with reference TRBV7-9 and TRBJ2-3 gives the whole variable domain DTGVSQNPRHKITKRGQNVTFRCDPISEHNRLYWYRQTLGQGPEFLTYFQNEAQLEKSRLLSDRFSAERPKGSFSTLEIQRTEQGDSAMYLCASTRGTDTQYFGPGTRLTVL.

This chain joins TRBV6-2 or TRBV6-3 and TRBJ2-7; TRBD2 agrees at 9 bases. The germline V gene encodes CDR1 MNHEY and CDR2 SVGEGT. CDR3 length equals 14 residues. Trimming cost V 2 bases and J 3 bases; bases outside gene matches: 2. The CDR3 protein is CASSYGLAIYEQYF. In DNA, the CDR3 is TGTGCCAGCAGTTACGGACTAGCGATCTACGAGCAGTACTTC.

This chain connects TRBV3-1 (or the pseudogene TRBV3-2) to TRBJ2-5; the D gene is possibly TRBD2 (6 bases). The CDR3 loop spans 16 amino acids. The germline gives CDR1 LGHDT, CDR2 YNNKEL (reference sequence). The V end lost 0 bases, the J end lost 4 bases, and 15 bases lay between the germline ends. CDR3 residues: CASSQEFAGSAETQYF. CDR3 DNA sequence: TGTGCCAGCAGCCAAGAGTTCGCGGGGTCCGCAGAGACCCAGTACTTC.

This clone was observed a handful of times. The chain is built from TRBV7-9 and TRBJ1-1; the D gene is possibly TRBD1 (5 bases). The V gene lost 1 base and the J gene lost 4 bases, with 10 bases spanning the gap. Germline V gives CDR1 SEHNR, CDR2 FQNEAQ (reference sequence). The CDR3 extends over 14 amino acids. CDR3 amino acids: CASSLGLGATEAFF. The DNA for the CDR3 is TGTGCCAGCAGCTTAGGGCTAGGGGCCACTGAAGCTTTCTTT.

The table lists this clone with a count of one. The chain links TRBV18 to TRBJ2-7; 8 bases are shared with TRBD1. V gave up 3 bases and J gave up 1 base; unmatched junction bases: 5. Germline V gene data show CDR1 as KGHSH and CDR2 as LQKENI. The CDR3 runs 15 residues. CDR3 sequence reads: CASSPGQGRSYEQYF. For the CDR3, the DNA is TGTGCCAGCTCACCCGGACAGGGTAGGTCCTACGAGCAGTACTTC.

V and J are TRBV19 and TRBJ1-1, with D unclear. V was clipped by 4 bases and J by 0 bases, with 9 bases between them. The CDR3 is 14 residues long. Looked up from germline, CDR1 is LNHDA and CDR2 is SQIVND (reference sequence). The CDR3 coding sequence is TGTGCCAGTAGTAACAACCGGGTGAACACTGAAGCTTTCTTT. Translated, it gives CASSNNRVNTEAFF.

This chain uses TRBV11-2 with TRBJ1-1; 7 bases are shared with TRBD1. Germline trimming cut 2 bases from V and 1 base from J; bases unmatched to any gene: 4. The CDR3 totals 15 residues. Germline V lookup: CDR1 SGHAT, CDR2 FQNNGV. CDR3 nucleotides: TGTGCCAGCAGCTTAAGGACAGGCGCGAACACTGAAGCTTTCTTT. It specifies CASSLRTGANTEAFF.

The gene calls are TRBV12-3 or TRBV12-4 and TRBJ1-1, with a possible D match to TRBD1 (6 bases). V shed 6 bases and J shed 10 bases, with 15 bases lying between them. This CDR3 is built from 12 residues. The CDR3 coding sequence is TGTGCCAGCAGCTCACAGGGTCGAGGAGCTTTCTTT. This sequence encodes CASSSQGRGAFF.

V gene TRBV27 combines with J gene TRBJ1-2; 10 nucleotides match TRBD1. The CDR3 covers 16 residues. The germline gives CDR1 MNHEY, CDR2 SMNVEV (reference sequence). V was pared by 7 bases and J by 2 bases, with 10 bases of the junction left unmatched. CDR3 coding DNA: TGTGCCAGCACCAAGAACCCGGGACAGGGGAACTATGGCTACACCTTC. Translating it yields CASTKNPGQGNYGYTF.

There are many counts of this clone. This chain joins TRBV19 and TRBJ1-5; 9 positions match TRBD1. V lost 6 bases and J lost 3; bases outside the gene matches: 6. There are 15 residues in the CDR3. Germline V gene sequence: CDR1 LNHDA, CDR2 SQIVND (reference sequence). CDR3 sequence: CASRMDRGTNQPQHF. In DNA, the CDR3 is TGTGCCAGTAGAATGGACAGGGGAACCAATCAGCCCCAGCATTTT.

V is TRBV7-6 and J is TRBJ2-2; no definite D call. The germline V gene has CDR1 SGHVS and CDR2 FNYEAQ. There are 15 residues in the CDR3. Trimming took 2 bases from V and 2 from J, leaving 9 bases between them. CDR3 bases: TGTGCCAGCAGCTTATCGCTAATTAACACCGGGGAGCTGTTTTTT. Protein sequence: CASSLSLINTGELFF. Based on the CDR3 plus reference TRBV7-6 and TRBJ2-2, the full variable domain is GAGVSQSPRYKVTKRGQDVALRCDPISGHVSLYWYRQALGQGPEFLTYFNYEAQQDKSGLPNDRFSAERPEGSISTLTIQRTEQRDSAMYRCASSLSLINTGELFFGEGSRLTVL.

V and J are TRBV7-3 and TRBJ2-3; no reliable D call. CDR1 and CDR2 (germline): SGHTA, FQGTGA. The V gene lost 5 bases and the J gene lost 1 base, with 10 bases spanning the gap. CDR3 length: 14 residues. Here the CDR3 reads CASSRAAGTDTQYF. The CDR3 DNA sequence: TGTGCCAGCAGCCGCGCGGCAGGCACAGATACGCAGTATTTT. The variable domain in full, with the rest retrieved from reference TRBV7-3 and TRBJ2-3, is GAGVSQTPSNKVTEKGKYVELRCDPISGHTALYWYRQSLGQGPEFLIYFQGTGAADDSGLPNDRFFAVRPEGSVSTLKIQRTERGDSAVYLCASSRAAGTDTQYFGPGTRLTVL.

The chain joins TRBV9 to TRBJ1-3; D call uncertain. V lost 3 bases and J lost 4, with 5 bases in between. Germline V gene sequence: CDR1 SGDLS, CDR2 YYNGEE. CDR3 size: 12 residues. The CDR3 spells CASSASGNTIYF. CDR3 DNA: TGTGCCAGCAGCGCCTCCGGAAACACCATATATTTT.

V usage is TRBV14 and J usage is TRBJ2-5, with D perhaps TRBD2 (6 bases). The CDR3 totals 16 residues. The V and J ends lost 4 bases and 4 bases respectively, with 19 bases between them. The germline V gene has CDR1 SGHDN and CDR2 FVKESK. CDR3 DNA sequence: TGTGCCAGCAGCCTCATCGGAGCGGGTGGGCTAGAGACCCAGTACTTC. Its protein is CASSLIGAGGLETQYF.

This sequence joins TRBV11-3 and TRBJ1-1, with 8 bases aligning to TRBD1. The length of the CDR3 is 15 residues. CDR1 and CDR2 from the germline V gene are SGHNT and YENEEA. J was trimmed by 5 bases and V by 4 bases; bases with no gene match: 9. CDR3 DNA sequence: TGTGCCAGCAGCTCCGGAAACAGGGGGTTGACTGAAGCTTTCTTT. Translated: CASSSGNRGLTEAFF. Full variable domain (missing parts from reference TRBV11-3 and TRBJ1-1): EAGVVQSPRYKIIEKKQPVAFWCNPISGHNTLYWYLQNLGQGPELLIRYENEEAVDDSQLPKDRFSAERLKGVDSTLKIQPAELGDSAVYLCASSSGNRGLTEAFFGQGTRLTVV.

The chain joins TRBV18 to TRBJ1-1; a possible D gene is TRBD1 (6 bases). Trimming removed 3 bases at V and 4 bases at J, with 15 bases between. The CDR3 is 15 amino acids. Germline V gene lookup returns CDR1 KGHSH and CDR2 LQKENI. The CDR3 DNA reads as TGTGCCAGCTCACCTACGCGCGAGGGGGTCACTGAAGCTTTCTTT. Encoded protein: CASSPTREGVTEAFF. Together with reference TRBV18 and TRBJ1-1, the CDR3 gives the full variable domain: NAGVMQNPRHLVRRRGQEARLRCSPMKGHSHVYWYRQLPEEGLKFMVYLQKENIIDESGMPKERFSAEFPKEGPSILRIQQVVRGDSAAYFCASSPTREGVTEAFFGQGTRLTVV.

V usage is TRBV24-1 and J usage is TRBJ1-5; 9 bases line up with TRBD1. The J segment lost 6 bases and the V segment lost 2 bases, leaving 10 bases of the junction unmatched. CDR1 KGHDR and CDR2 SFDVKD come from the germline V gene. The CDR3 totals 17 residues. The CDR3 reads CATSDSRGQGRFQPQHF. CDR3 DNA sequence: TGTGCCACCAGTGATTCAAGGGGACAGGGCCGCTTTCAGCCCCAGCATTTT.

The rearrangement uses TRBV7-9 and TRBJ2-5; 11 bases map to TRBD2. V lost 0 bases to trimming and J lost 1 base; unmatched junction nucleotides: 4. The CDR3 is 17 residues long. The germline V gene has CDR1 SEHNR and CDR2 FQNEAQ (reference sequence). The CDR3 here is CASSLAQGLAAQETQYF. DNA for the CDR3: TGTGCCAGCAGCTTAGCGCAGGGACTAGCGGCCCAAGAGACCCAGTACTTC.

This clone was seen a handful of times. The rearrangement joins TRBV2 to TRBJ1-1; a weak D match, TRBD1 (5 bases). V shed 3 bases and J shed 3 bases, with 8 bases lying between them. The CDR3 covers 13 residues. CDR1 SNHLY and CDR2 FYNNEI come from the germline V gene. The CDR3: CASSDLGDTEAFF. The CDR3 DNA reads as TGTGCCAGCAGTGATTTAGGGGACACTGAAGCTTTCTTT.

V usage is TRBV28 and J usage is TRBJ2-1; 11 nucleotides match TRBD2. V shed 2 bases and J 2 bases; nucleotides not matched to a gene: 2. CDR3 length equals 16 residues. Germline V gene data show CDR1 as MDHEN and CDR2 as SYDVKM. CDR3 region: CASSLGTSGPYNEQFF. The CDR3 DNA follows: TGTGCCAGCAGTTTAGGGACTAGCGGACCCTACAATGAGCAGTTCTTC.

The chain has TRBV9 and TRBJ2-1, with D uncertain. Trimming stripped 3 bases from V and 2 bases from J, with 6 bases between. The CDR3 has 13 amino acids. In germline, CDR1 is SGDLS, CDR2 YYNGEE. The CDR3 DNA reads TGTGCCAGCAGCGCGAGTACCTACAATGAGCAGTTCTTC. As protein: CASSASTYNEQFF.

This chain connects TRBV13 to TRBJ2-2, with a tentative D call TRBD2 (5 bases). Trimming removed 6 bases from V and 5 bases from J, with 7 bases in between. This CDR3 comprises 12 residues. Germline CDR1 PRHDT, CDR2 FYEKMQ (reference sequence). CDR3 nucleotide sequence: TGTGCCAGCAGTAGAGGGACCGGGGAGCTGTTTTTT. Translating gives CASSRGTGELFF.

The J gene is TRBJ2-2, the V gene TRBV5-1; 7 bases are shared with TRBD1. From germline, CDR1 is SGHRS and CDR2 YFSETQ. V was clipped by 3 bases and J by 1 base; unmatched bases: 3. The CDR3 has 15 residues. The CDR3 protein is CASSSGTVNTGELFF. CDR3 nucleotide sequence: TGCGCCAGCAGCTCGGGGACAGTGAACACCGGGGAGCTGTTTTTT. Full variable domain (remainder filled in from reference TRBV5-1 and TRBJ2-2): KAGVTQTPRYLIKTRGQQVTLSCSPISGHRSVSWYQQTPGQGLQFLFEYFSETQRNKGNFPGRFSGRQFSNSRSEMNVSTLELGDSALYLCASSSGTVNTGELFFGEGSRLTVL.